This TCR beta chain was captured by sequencing in a study of T-cell memory formation after mild COVID-19. TCRdb redid the calling of the 5' RACE reads with MiXCR, one entry per CDR3 protein. The sample has under 650,000 distinct CDR3 sequences; about a sixth are singletons. The CDR3 consists of 14 residues. Germline CDR1 is GTSNPN and CDR2 is SVGIG (reference sequence). V shed 0 bases and J 7 bases; nucleotides not matched to a gene: 5. V gene TRBV30 combines with J gene TRBJ2-7, with 11 bases fitting TRBD2. Input material: PBMCs or a T cell subset sorted from them (not recorded which). The source is an adult woman who had mild COVID-19 (a few samples of this study predate the infection). Cell type and time point are not known. The CDR3 DNA follows: TGTGCCTGGAGTGTTAGCGGGAGGGCGGGAGAGCAGTACTTC. This encodes CAWSVSGRAGEQYF.